This paragraph covers one T cell receptor (beta chain) sequence. Here immunoSEQ multiplex PCR was the method, and the copy in TCRdb shows in-frame clones only, minus some. The data show 150,000 or so clones, 87% seen once. Participant-reported clinical history was the basis for cohort assignment. This specimen belongs to a study of blood T cell repertoires in COVID-19. Study-level information: Sources were T cells, B-cell-depleted T cells, or PBMCs; the material itself was cDNA or gDNA.

V gave up 3 bases and J gave up 10 bases, with 24 bases separating them. The CDR3 sequence is 16 residues long. Germline V gene sequence: CDR1 SEHNR, CDR2 FQNEAQ (reference sequence). The chain combines TRBV7-9 with TRBJ1-1, with D tentatively TRBD1 (6 bases). This clonotype was obtained from a middle-aged woman who had been exposed to COVID-19. The sample taken for sequencing was PBMCs or T cells enriched from blood (not recorded which). CDR3 in DNA: TGTGCCAGCAGCTTTAAGGGGGTGTCTGACCCCTTAGGAGCTTTCTTT. Its translation: CASSFKGVSDPLGAFF.